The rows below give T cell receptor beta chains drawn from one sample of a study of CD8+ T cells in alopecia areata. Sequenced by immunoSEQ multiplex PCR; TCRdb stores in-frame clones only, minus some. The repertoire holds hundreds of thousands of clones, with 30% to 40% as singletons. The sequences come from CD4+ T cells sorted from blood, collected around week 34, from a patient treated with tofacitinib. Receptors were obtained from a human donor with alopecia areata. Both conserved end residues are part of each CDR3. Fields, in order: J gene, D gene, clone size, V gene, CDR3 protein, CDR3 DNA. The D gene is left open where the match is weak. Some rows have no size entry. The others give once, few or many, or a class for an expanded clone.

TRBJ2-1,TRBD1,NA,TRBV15,CATSPGDRWNEQFF,TGTGCCACCAGCCCGGGGGACAGGTGGAATGAGCAGTTCTTC
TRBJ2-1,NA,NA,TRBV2,CASNYLGGHNEQFF,TGTGCCAGCAATTACCTGGGAGGTCACAATGAGCAGTTCTTC
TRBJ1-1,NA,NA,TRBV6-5,CASSYEGGVTEAFF,TGTGCCAGCAGTTACGAGGGCGGAGTAACTGAAGCTTTCTTT
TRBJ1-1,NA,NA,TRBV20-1,CSVQPNTEAFF,TGCAGTGTGCAGCCGAACACTGAAGCTTTCTTT
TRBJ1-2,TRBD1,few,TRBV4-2,CASSQDRGTVYGYTF,TGTGCCAGCAGCCAAGATAGGGGGACAGTCTATGGCTACACCTTC
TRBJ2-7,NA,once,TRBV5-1,CASSAAVAYEQYF,TGCGCCAGCAGCGCGGCAGTAGCCTACGAGCAGTACTTC
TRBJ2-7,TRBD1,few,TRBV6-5,CASSPTGANPYEQYF,TGTGCCAGCAGCCCGACAGGGGCTAACCCCTACGAGCAGTACTTC
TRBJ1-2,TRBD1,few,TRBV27,CASSLTTGTGIYGYTF,TGTGCCAGCAGTTTAACCACCGGGACAGGGATATATGGCTACACCTTC
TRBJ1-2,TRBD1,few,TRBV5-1,CASSLTGPGGYTF,TGCGCCAGCAGCCTGACAGGGCCCGGTGGCTACACCTTC
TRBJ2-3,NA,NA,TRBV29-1,CSVERGTSDTQYF,TGCAGCGTTGAACGGGGCACCTCAGATACGCAGTATTTT
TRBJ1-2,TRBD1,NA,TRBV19,CASSMGQHYGYTF,TGTGCCAGTAGTATGGGACAGCACTATGGCTACACCTTC
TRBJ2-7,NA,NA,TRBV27,CASSFVSSLDEQYF,TGTGCCAGCAGTTTCGTCTCATCGCTCGACGAGCAGTACTTC
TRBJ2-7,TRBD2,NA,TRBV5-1,CASSALLSGSYEQYF,TGCGCCAGCAGCGCCCTCCTCAGCGGGAGCTACGAGCAGTACTTC
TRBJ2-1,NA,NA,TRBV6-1,CASTVFRGAWNEQFF,TGTGCCAGCACGGTGTTCAGGGGGGCGTGGAATGAGCAGTTCTTC
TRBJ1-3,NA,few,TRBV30,CAWKFRGGNTIYF,TGTGCCTGGAAGTTCCGGGGAGGAAACACCATATATTTT